The 32 T cell receptor beta chains listed next were all sequenced from one sample in a study of T cells in Graves' hyperthyroidism and ophthalmopathy. Using RNA transcripts as the source, TCR beta CDR3 regions were amplified. RT-PCR in the first round (using the HTBI primer set) targeted the TCR CDR3. TCRdb recomputed calls from the multiplex PCR reads with MiXCR, one row per CDR3 protein. The sample shows 500,000 or so distinct CDR3 sequences, roughly 17% of them seen only once. Input material: blood. The receptors stem from a woman under 30 with Graves' ophthalmopathy.

Of note for this clonotype: A much larger clone differs from this one at a single base, so this may be a read error. J is TRBJ2-3 and V is TRBV28; 11 bases are a match to TRBD2. CDR1 and CDR2 (germline): MDHEN, SYDVKM. The CDR3 is 15 residues long. In DNA, the CDR3 is TGTGCCGGCAGTTTAGCGGGAGGGCTTGGGGATACGCAGTATTTT. Protein product: CAGSLAGGLGDTQYF.

This clonotype occurred many times. The J gene is TRBJ2-3, the V gene TRBV6-4; D possibly corresponds to TRBD1 (6 bases). V lost 6 bases to trimming and J lost 5 bases, with 12 bases between them. The CDR3 covers 13 residues. Germline CDR1 reads MRHNA; CDR2 reads SNTAGT. CDR3 loop: CASSYRAEDTQYF. The DNA for the CDR3 is TGTGCCAGCAGCTACAGGGCTGAAGATACGCAGTATTTT.

This clonotype was counted at least ten times. The chain has TRBV28 and TRBJ2-1, with 13 positions matching TRBD2. Looked up from germline, CDR1 is MDHEN and CDR2 is SYDVKM. The CDR3 is made up of 17 amino acids. V shed 6 bases and J 7 bases; nucleotides not matched to a gene: 12. The CDR3: CASSTLLAGGPRNEQFF. The CDR3 DNA sequence: TGTGCCAGCAGCACCCTACTAGCGGGAGGGCCGCGAAATGAGCAGTTCTTC. The complete variable domain, with remaining parts taken from reference TRBV28 and TRBJ2-1, reads DVKVTQSSRYLVKRTGEKVFLECVQDMDHENMFWYRQDPGLGLRLIYFSYDVKMKEKGDIPEGYSVSREKKERFSLILESASTNQTSMYLCASSTLLAGGPRNEQFFGPGTRLTVL.

This clonotype was picked up many times. V gene TRBV9 combines with J gene TRBJ2-1; D might be TRBD2 (5 bases). CDR1 SGDLS and CDR2 YYNGEE come from the germline V gene. This CDR3 has 15 amino acids. V dropped 0 bases and J dropped 0 bases, with 7 bases sitting between them. CDR3 protein: CASSVESGSYNEQFF. For the CDR3, the DNA is TGTGCCAGCAGCGTAGAAAGCGGCTCCTACAATGAGCAGTTCTTC.

The table lists this clonotype with many counts. The gene calls are TRBV27 and TRBJ1-2; 7 nucleotides match TRBD1. V shed 4 bases and J 6 bases; nucleotides not matched to a gene: 5. Germline V CDR1 and CDR2: MNHEY, SMNVEV (reference sequence). The CDR3 runs to 13 residues. CDR3 in amino acids: CASSSTGIDGYTF. The CDR3 nucleotides are TGTGCCAGCAGTTCGACAGGGATCGATGGCTACACCTTC.

This chain uses TRBV7-9 with TRBJ2-6, with a tentative D call TRBD1 (5 bases). CDR3 length: 19 residues. Trimming stripped 4 bases from V and 1 base from J, with 20 bases between. The V gene's germline CDR1 is SEHNR and CDR2 FQNEAQ (reference sequence). The CDR3 sequence: CASSSMDIRQGSGANVLTF. In DNA form, the CDR3 reads TGTGCCAGCAGCTCCATGGACATTCGCCAAGGATCTGGGGCCAACGTCCTGACTTTC.

V and J are TRBV19 and TRBJ2-3; 8 bases map to TRBD2. The CDR3 is 12 amino acids. From germline, CDR1 is LNHDA and CDR2 SQIVND (reference sequence). Trimming took 4 bases from V and 10 from J; bases not matched to a gene: 4. CDR3 in DNA: TGTGCCAGTAGTACCCTAGCGGGTCCGCAGTATTTT. Translating it yields CASSTLAGPQYF.

Only a few counts were recorded for this clonotype. The chain has TRBV4-1 and TRBJ2-5; 14 nucleotides line up with TRBD2. Germline V CDR1 and CDR2: MGHRA, YSYEKL. V was clipped by 0 bases and J by 2 bases; unmatched bases: 11. This CDR3 region has 20 residues. DNA of the CDR3: TGCGCCAGCAGCCAAGAGGTTCGACTAGCGGGAGGGCCAGGGCAAGAGACCCAGTACTTC. Protein sequence: CASSQEVRLAGGPGQETQYF.

This clonotype has at least ten counts. V is TRBV20-1 and J is TRBJ2-3; no firm D call. Trimming stripped 0 bases from V and 3 bases from J, with 13 bases between. The CDR3 totals 15 residues. The germline gives CDR1 DFQATT, CDR2 SNEGSKA (reference sequence). The CDR3 coding sequence is TGCAGTGCTAGAGACTTTGTAGAGTTAACAGATACGCAGTATTTT. Translation: CSARDFVELTDTQYF.

The chain uses TRBV9 and TRBJ2-7, with TRBD2 identical over 11 bases. The V and J ends lost 2 bases and 7 bases, in that order; junction bases with no gene match: 5. This CDR3 has 14 residues. The germline V gene encodes CDR1 SGDLS and CDR2 YYNGEE. CDR3 coding DNA: TGTGCCAGCAGCGTTAGCGGGGGGGCGTCTGAGCAGTACTTC. This translates into CASSVSGGASEQYF.

This clonotype appeared many times. The V gene is TRBV28, the J gene TRBJ1-1; 7 bases are a match to TRBD1. Per germline, CDR1 MDHEN and CDR2 SYDVKM. The CDR3 runs to 15 residues. V was clipped by 5 bases and J by 4 bases; unmatched bases: 10. The CDR3 protein is CASSPPTGRSTEAFF. CDR3 DNA sequence: TGTGCCAGCAGTCCGCCGACAGGGAGGAGCACTGAAGCTTTCTTT.

This clonotype has ten or more counts. The genes are TRBV7-9 and TRBJ2-5, with D perhaps matching TRBD1 (7 bases). The CDR3 is made up of 15 amino acids. Germline values: CDR1 SEHNR, CDR2 FQNEAQ (reference sequence). The germline V and J ends were trimmed by 5 bases and 4 bases, with 17 bases remaining between them. CDR3 coding DNA: TGTGCCAGCAGCAACGACAGGGCAGCGGGAGAGACCCAGTACTTC. This codes for CASSNDRAAGETQYF.

This clonotype was seen at least ten times. The chain carries TRBV5-1 and TRBJ1-2; no clear D gene. Germline-derived CDR1 and CDR2 are SGHRS and YFSETQ. The CDR3 has 15 amino acids. V was pared by 0 bases and J by 3 bases, with 12 bases between. CDR3 protein: CASSLAGRPYYGYTF. DNA for the CDR3: TGCGCCAGCAGCTTGGCTGGCCGGCCTTACTATGGCTACACCTTC. Full variable domain (remainder filled in from reference TRBV5-1 and TRBJ1-2): KAGVTQTPRYLIKTRGQQVTLSCSPISGHRSVSWYQQTPGQGLQFLFEYFSETQRNKGNFPGRFSGRQFSNSRSEMNVSTLELGDSALYLCASSLAGRPYYGYTFGSGTRLTVV.

This clonotype was seen ten or more times. The chain has TRBV7-8 and TRBJ1-2; D gene ambiguous. Trimming left V 5 bases short and J 4 bases short, with 11 bases between. CDR3 length: 13 residues. CDR1 is SGHVS, CDR2 FQNEAQ, per germline. The CDR3 DNA reads as TGTGCCAGCAGCAAAACACGGGCCTATGGCTACACCTTC. Its protein is CASSKTRAYGYTF.

This clonotype has ten or more counts. This chain connects TRBV27 to TRBJ2-7, with TRBD1 matching 8 bases. Germline CDR1 is MNHEY and CDR2 is SMNVEV (reference sequence). CDR3 length: 16 residues. V shed 2 bases, J shed 3 bases, and the junction held 9 bases outside the gene matches. Here the CDR3 reads CASSLVGAQGVYEQYF. In nucleotides, the CDR3 is TGTGCCAGCAGTTTAGTCGGGGCACAGGGGGTCTACGAGCAGTACTTC.

In this sample, this clonotype turned up many times. This chain uses TRBV28 with TRBJ2-3, with D perhaps TRBD1 (5 bases). CDR1 MDHEN and CDR2 SYDVKM come from the germline V gene. The V end lost 6 bases, the J end lost 1 base, and 17 bases lay between the germline ends. This CDR3 region has 16 residues. The CDR3 nucleotides are TGTGCCAGCAGCCCAGCCCGACAGACTGGCACAGATACGCAGTATTTT. Translation: CASSPARQTGTDTQYF.

The V and J genes are TRBV6-2 or TRBV6-3 and TRBJ2-5; 13 nucleotides align to TRBD2. J lost 4 bases, V lost 5 bases, and 7 bases had no gene match. CDR3 length equals 16 residues. CDR1 MNHEY and CDR2 SVGEGT come from the germline V gene. CDR3 region: CASSAMTSGGPETQYF. The CDR3 region has the DNA TGTGCCAGCAGTGCGATGACTAGCGGGGGGCCAGAGACCCAGTACTTC.

This clonotype was seen repeatedly, ten times or more. The chain joins TRBV20-1 to TRBJ1-5; D call uncertain. CDR3 length: 13 residues. CDR1 is DFQATT and CDR2 is SNEGSKA in the germline V gene (reference sequence). V gave up 5 bases and J gave up 2 bases, with 10 bases separating them. CDR3 amino acids: CSAGGKGNQPQHF. CDR3 DNA sequence: TGCAGTGCTGGAGGAAAGGGCAATCAGCCCCAGCATTTT.

This clonotype showed up just a few times. The gene calls are TRBV12-3 or TRBV12-4 and TRBJ1-4, with a weak D call TRBD1 (5 bases). Trimming stripped 5 bases from V and 11 bases from J, with 27 bases between. The CDR3 totals 17 residues. CDR3 amino acids: CASSPPRQLSARRKLFF. CDR3 sequence (DNA): TGTGCCAGCAGTCCTCCTCGACAGTTAAGTGCGCGGCGGAAACTGTTTTTT.

This clonotype was picked up many times. The V call is TRBV12-3 or TRBV12-4, the J call TRBJ2-7; D gene unclear. The CDR3 contains 15 residues. The ends were cut back, 1 base at V and 0 bases at J, with 10 bases in the middle. This CDR3 reads CASSLGLDYSYEQYF. The CDR3 nucleotides are TGTGCCAGCAGTTTAGGGCTAGATTACTCCTACGAGCAGTACTTC.

CDR3 loop: CAWNVGQVYEQYF. DNA for the CDR3: TGTGCCTGGAATGTAGGGCAGGTATACGAGCAGTACTTC. The gene calls are TRBV30 and TRBJ2-7; no clear D. The CDR3 sequence is 13 residues long. Trimming removed 4 bases from V and 4 bases from J, with 14 bases in between. Germline V CDR1 and CDR2: GTSNPN, SVGIG (reference sequence).

The chain links TRBV20-1 to TRBJ1-2, with 7 bases identical to TRBD1. After removal of 6 bases from V and 9 bases from J, the junction contained 10 bases not matched to a gene. Germline V gene data show CDR1 as DFQATT and CDR2 as SNEGSKA (reference sequence). The CDR3 is 12 residues long. In DNA form, the CDR3 reads TGCAGTGCAGAGACAGGGTTTAATCGCTACACCTTC. This sequence encodes CSAETGFNRYTF.

This clonotype was detected only a few times. The rearrangement uses TRBV4-3 and TRBJ2-7; possibly TRBD1 for D (6 bases). Germline V gene data show CDR1 as LGHNA and CDR2 as YSLEER. V was trimmed by 4 bases and J by 3 bases, leaving 16 bases between them. There are 15 residues in the CDR3. The CDR3: CASSPGPRGGYEQYF. In DNA, the CDR3 is TGCGCCAGCAGCCCCGGCCCCAGGGGCGGCTACGAGCAGTACTTC.

The chain has TRBV6-6 and TRBJ1-2; TRBD1 agrees at 9 bases. This CDR3 is 17 amino acids long. With 0 bases clipped from V and 3 bases from J, the junction kept 8 bases outside the gene matches. CDR1 is MNHNY and CDR2 is SVGAGI in the germline V gene (reference sequence). The CDR3 sequence is CASSYSIAGQGYYGYTF. The CDR3 bases are TGTGCCAGCAGTTACTCGATAGCGGGACAGGGATACTATGGCTACACCTTC.

This clonotype was found many times. The rearrangement links TRBV6-1 to TRBJ1-1; the D gene is possibly TRBD1 (5 bases). The CDR3 contains 16 residues. Trimming cost V 5 bases and J 2 bases, with 18 bases left between them. The germline CDR1 and CDR2 sequences are MNHNS and SASEGT. The CDR3 bases are TGTGCCAGCAGTCAGGACAATCGAGGCCTCAACACTGAAGCTTTCTTT. Encoded protein: CASSQDNRGLNTEAFF.

The table lists this clonotype with a few counts. The V gene is TRBV6-5, the J gene TRBJ2-7, with 8 bases matching TRBD1. This CDR3 has 15 residues. V dropped 0 bases and J dropped 3; count of bases not matched to a gene: 4. Germline V CDR1 and CDR2: MNHEY, SVGAGI. Written as DNA, the CDR3 is TGTGCCAGCAGTTACTCGGGACAGGTTAACTACGAGCAGTACTTC. It specifies CASSYSGQVNYEQYF.

This clonotype was counted ten times or more. This chain uses TRBV27 with TRBJ1-5, with D maybe TRBD1 (5 bases). The length of the CDR3 is 13 residues. Germline V gives CDR1 MNHEY, CDR2 SMNVEV (reference sequence). Deletions cut 3 bases from V and 7 bases from J, with 10 bases between. Written as DNA, the CDR3 is TGTGCCAGCAGTTTCCAGGGTTTACAGCCCCAGCATTTT. As protein: CASSFQGLQPQHF.

There are a few counts of this clonotype. The chain carries TRBV7-2 and TRBJ2-1; 8 bases agree with TRBD1. Germline V gene data show CDR1 as SGHTA and CDR2 as FQGNSA. V gave up 2 bases and J gave up 7 bases; unmatched junction bases: 10. This CDR3 is built from 16 residues. CDR3: CASSLWAGGLGNEQFF. CDR3 DNA: TGTGCCAGCAGCTTATGGGCAGGGGGCTTAGGAAATGAGCAGTTCTTC.

This clonotype was observed at least ten times. The chain couples TRBV3-1 to TRBJ2-5; D unresolved. V lost 1 base and J lost 7, with 7 bases in between. Germline CDR1 LGHDT, CDR2 YNNKEL (reference sequence). The CDR3 contains 12 residues. The CDR3 protein is CASSQGETTQYF. CDR3 nucleotide sequence: TGTGCCAGCAGCCAAGGAGAGACGACCCAGTACTTC.

There are a few counts of this clonotype. This chain uses TRBV19 with TRBJ2-1; 8 bases line up with TRBD2. This CDR3 contains 14 residues. The germline CDR1 and CDR2 sequences are LNHDA and SQIVND (reference sequence). J lost 6 bases, V lost 3 bases, and 4 bases had no gene match. The CDR3 DNA is TGTGCCAGTAGTATGGAGGGACTAGGCAATGAGCAGTTCTTC. It codes for CASSMEGLGNEQFF.

This clonotype came up a few times. The rearrangement joins TRBV6-1 to TRBJ1-4; D ambiguous. Germline V gene data show CDR1 as MNHNS and CDR2 as SASEGT. Trimming took 8 bases from V and 3 from J, leaving 16 bases between them. CDR3 length equals 15 residues. CDR3 amino acids: CASRAQETANEKLFF. The DNA of the CDR3 is TGTGCCAGCCGCGCCCAGGAAACAGCTAATGAAAAACTGTTTTTT.

This clonotype was seen many times. The CDR3 loop is CASSGTRDSFGEQYF. In DNA, the CDR3 is TGTGCCAGCAGTGGCACCAGGGACAGTTTCGGCGAGCAGTACTTC. The rearrangement uses TRBV28 and TRBJ2-7; the match to TRBD1 covers 7 bases. Germline CDR1 reads MDHEN; CDR2 reads SYDVKM. The CDR3 has 15 amino acids. V trimming: 5 bases; J trimming: 6 bases; junction bases outside the gene matches: 13.